One sample yielded the 28 T cell receptor beta chains listed below, sequenced in a study of brain T cells in children with intractable seizures. Generated by immunoSEQ multiplex PCR, the TCRdb table keeps only in-frame clones and is missing some. Of hundreds of thousands of clones listed, roughly 92% are singletons. Stated time point: blood from clinic visit 5 months post-surgery; TSC patient then seizure free. Sequenced here: peripheral blood, sampled 4 to 6 months after surgery. The receptor source for this set is a boy younger than two with tuberous sclerosis and intractable seizures.

This clone was counted a single time. The chain recombines TRBV10-1 with TRBJ2-7; no definite D call. V was shortened by 9 bases and J by 3 bases, with 21 bases between the two germline ends. Germline-derived CDR1 and CDR2 are WNHNN and SYGVQD (reference sequence). The CDR3 totals 15 residues. CDR3 nucleotide sequence: TGCGCCAGGCGGTGTACGGGCTCAGCCCTCTACGAGCAGTACTTC. Amino acid sequence: CARRCTGSALYEQYF.

This chain joins TRBV7-2 and TRBJ2-5, with a tentative D call TRBD1 (5 bases). Per the germline V gene, CDR1 is SGHTA and CDR2 is FQGNSA. This CDR3 contains 12 residues. The V gene lost 5 bases and the J gene lost 7 bases, with 11 bases spanning the gap. The CDR3 DNA sequence: TGTGCCAGCAGCGCCAAAACAGGGACCCAGTACTTC. Translation: CASSAKTGTQYF.

This sequence joins TRBV11-2 and TRBJ2-7, with a weak D call TRBD1 (5 bases). Trimming cost V 4 bases and J 0 bases, with 13 bases left between them. The CDR3 sequence is 15 residues long. Germline assignment: CDR1 SGHAT and CDR2 FQNNGV. The CDR3 DNA sequence: TGTGCCAGCAGCTCGCGACAGTGGGCCTCCTACGAGCAGTACTTC. Amino acids: CASSSRQWASYEQYF.

The genes are TRBV7-2 and TRBJ2-7; D is unclear. Trimming cost V 5 bases and J 7 bases, with 12 bases left between them. Germline loops: CDR1 SGHTA, CDR2 FQGNSA. This CDR3 contains 12 residues. CDR3 in DNA: TGTGCCAGCAGCCCTCTCCGGGCTGAGCAGTACTTC. Encoded protein: CASSPLRAEQYF.

V gene TRBV27 combines with J gene TRBJ2-7; 11 positions agree with TRBD2. This CDR3 contains 14 residues. The junction had 4 bases not matched to a gene; V was cut back by 2 bases and J by 7 bases. Germline CDR1 reads MNHEY; CDR2 reads SMNVEV (reference sequence). The CDR3 DNA sequence: TGTGCCAGCAGTTTAGTAGCGGGAGGGCGGGAGCAGTACTTC. This sequence encodes CASSLVAGGREQYF.

V usage is TRBV27 and J usage is TRBJ2-7, with D possibly matching TRBD2 (5 bases). The V and J ends lost 3 bases and 4 bases respectively, with 7 bases between them. The length of the CDR3 is 12 residues. CDR1 is MNHEY and CDR2 is SMNVEV in the germline V gene (reference sequence). The CDR3 spells CASSLTGYEQYF. In nucleotides, the CDR3 is TGTGCCAGCAGTTTGACGGGGTACGAGCAGTACTTC.

The chain uses TRBV9 and TRBJ2-7; D call uncertain. The CDR3 sequence is 13 residues long. V was cut by 3 bases and J by 1 base, with 8 bases left in between. Germline loops: CDR1 SGDLS, CDR2 YYNGEE. CDR3 sequence reads: CASSGLTSYEQYF. The CDR3 DNA follows: TGTGCCAGCAGCGGTCTCACATCCTACGAGCAGTACTTC.

The chain recombines TRBV5-6 with TRBJ1-1, with TRBD1 as a possible D gene (5 bases). V gave up 4 bases and J gave up 0 bases, with 13 bases separating them. Germline V gene lookup returns CDR1 SGHDT and CDR2 YYEEEE. The CDR3 consists of 15 residues. The CDR3 is CASSRETVLNTEAFF. The CDR3, as DNA: TGTGCCAGCAGCCGAGAGACAGTATTGAACACTGAAGCTTTCTTT.

The chain uses TRBV11-2 and TRBJ2-4; D remains unclear. The V gene lost 5 bases and the J gene lost 0 bases, with 11 bases spanning the gap. The CDR3 extends over 15 amino acids. CDR1 is SGHAT and CDR2 is FQNNGV in the germline V gene. Here the CDR3 DNA reads TGTGCCAGCAGCCGCCTAAGGATAGCCAAAAACATTCAGTACTTC. Amino acids: CASSRLRIAKNIQYF.

This clone appeared a single time. The V and J genes are TRBV29-1 and TRBJ1-1; D not resolved. Looked up from germline, CDR1 is SQVTM and CDR2 is ANQGSEA. This CDR3 is 15 amino acids long. The V gene lost 1 base and the J gene lost 1 base, with 13 bases spanning the gap. The CDR3 sequence: CSVEVPTPTNTEAFF. The CDR3 DNA reads as TGCAGCGTTGAAGTACCAACACCCACGAACACTGAAGCTTTCTTT.

The chain links TRBV5-1 to TRBJ2-7, with a tentative D call TRBD2 (5 bases). The V end lost 4 bases, the J end lost 0 bases, and 17 bases lay between the germline ends. This CDR3 has 16 residues. CDR1 and CDR2 (germline): SGHRS, YFSETQ. CDR3 protein: CASSVGSGIGSYEQYF. Written as DNA, the CDR3 is TGCGCCAGCAGCGTCGGGTCCGGGATCGGCTCCTACGAGCAGTACTTC.

This clone has just one count. The chain joins TRBV7-8 to TRBJ2-7, with TRBD1 matching over 9 bases. CDR3 length equals 17 residues. Germline CDR1 and CDR2: SGHVS and FQNEAQ. The V gene end was trimmed by 1 base and the J gene end by 2 bases; junction bases not matched to a gene: 9. CDR3 protein: CASSLDPPGTGTYEQYF. The CDR3 DNA sequence: TGTGCCAGCAGCTTAGATCCCCCCGGGACAGGGACCTACGAGCAGTACTTC.

This chain uses TRBV12-3 or TRBV12-4 with TRBJ1-1; D remains ambiguous. The CDR3 is 12 residues long. With 3 bases removed from V and 8 bases from J, the gap between germline ends came to 10 bases. CDR3 sequence (DNA): TGTGCCAGCAGTTTGGAAACCTGGGAAGCTTTCTTT. Translation gives CASSLETWEAFF.

The V gene is TRBV7-2, the J gene TRBJ2-5, with TRBD2 matching over 7 bases. This CDR3 is 15 amino acids long. Germline values: CDR1 SGHTA, CDR2 FQGNSA. V lost 6 bases and J lost 2; bases outside the gene matches: 9. CDR3: CASSLGGTAQETQYF. The CDR3, as DNA: TGTGCCAGCAGTCTGGGGGGGACCGCGCAAGAGACCCAGTACTTC.

V usage is TRBV29-1 and J usage is TRBJ2-7, with no clear D. From germline, CDR1 is SQVTM and CDR2 ANQGSEA. This CDR3 contains 13 residues. Trimming left V 2 bases short and J 2 bases short, with 10 bases between. CDR3 nucleotides: TGCAGCGTTGAACACGAGCCTACCTACGAGCAGTACTTC. Its protein product is CSVEHEPTYEQYF.

The rearrangement joins TRBV11-2 to TRBJ2-7; no definite D call. The V gene's germline CDR1 is SGHAT and CDR2 FQNNGV. The CDR3 is 13 amino acids. V gave up 3 bases and J gave up 1 base, with 7 bases separating them. The CDR3 bases are TGTGCCAGCAGCTTCACAGTTTCCTACGAGCAGTACTTC. Translation: CASSFTVSYEQYF.

This chain uses TRBV7-9 with TRBJ2-7, with D tentatively TRBD1 (6 bases). This CDR3 has 15 residues. With 4 bases removed from V and 6 bases from J, the gap between germline ends came to 19 bases. In germline, CDR1 is SEHNR, CDR2 FQNEAQ (reference sequence). This CDR3 reads CASSWDESFRGEQYF. The CDR3 DNA follows: TGTGCCAGCAGCTGGGATGAGAGTTTCAGGGGCGAGCAGTACTTC. The whole variable domain, remainder taken from reference TRBV7-9 and TRBJ2-7, is DTGVSQNPRHKITKRGQNVTFRCDPISEHNRLYWYRQTLGQGPEFLTYFQNEAQLEKSRLLSDRFSAERPKGSFSTLEIQRTEQGDSAMYLCASSWDESFRGEQYFGPGTRLTVT.

The rearrangement uses TRBV9 and TRBJ2-5; the match to TRBD1 covers 7 bases. Germline assignment: CDR1 SGDLS and CDR2 YYNGEE. CDR3 length: 14 amino acids. Germline trimming cut 3 bases from V and 4 bases from J; bases unmatched to any gene: 6. CDR3 coding DNA: TGTGCCAGCAGCGCACAGGGGCCTACAGAGACCCAGTACTTC. The encoded protein is CASSAQGPTETQYF.

The chain recombines TRBV13 with TRBJ2-7; D gene unclear. V gave up 5 bases and J gave up 7 bases, with 9 bases separating them. The germline gives CDR1 PRHDT, CDR2 FYEKMQ (reference sequence). The CDR3 has 11 amino acids. This CDR3 is CASSNPEEQYF. DNA of the CDR3: TGTGCCAGCAGCAATCCGGAGGAGCAGTACTTC.

CDR3 protein: CASSLQINYGYTF. For the CDR3, the DNA is TGTGCCAGCAGTTTACAGATAAACTATGGCTACACCTTC. The chain links TRBV12-3 or TRBV12-4 to TRBJ1-2; D is uncertain. V dropped 2 bases and J dropped 2 bases, with 6 bases sitting between them. The CDR3 runs 13 residues.

The chain links TRBV28 to TRBJ2-3, with 8 bases lining up with TRBD2. The CDR3 consists of 15 residues. CDR1 and CDR2 from the germline V gene are MDHEN and SYDVKM. After removal of 7 bases from V and 4 bases from J, the junction contained 10 bases not matched to a gene. CDR3 sequence (DNA): TGTGCCAGCACCCTGGAGGGCGGGAGGTCAGATACGCAGTATTTT. This codes for CASTLEGGRSDTQYF.

V usage is TRBV9 and J usage is TRBJ2-1; tentatively, D is TRBD1 (9 bases). V lost 3 bases and J lost 2, with 39 bases in between. The CDR3 loop spans 24 amino acids. CDR1 SGDLS and CDR2 YYNGEE come from the germline V gene. CDR3 in DNA: TGTGCCAGCAGCGCCCTGCCGGGACAGGGTGGATCGCAGGCGGGAGGAGACGCCTACAATGAGCAGTTCTTC. Translated, it gives CASSALPGQGGSQAGGDAYNEQFF.

V and J are TRBV19 and TRBJ2-5; no definite D call. The CDR3 sequence is 12 residues long. Germline loops: CDR1 LNHDA, CDR2 SQIVND (reference sequence). V dropped 10 bases and J dropped 3 bases, with 12 bases sitting between them. CDR3 amino acids: CATLGSEETQYF. CDR3 bases: TGTGCCACCCTAGGGTCCGAAGAGACCCAGTACTTC.

V usage is TRBV7-2 and J usage is TRBJ1-1; maybe TRBD1 (5 bases). Germline assignment: CDR1 SGHTA and CDR2 FQGNSA. There are 16 residues in the CDR3. V was clipped by 1 base and J by 4 bases, with 16 bases between them. This CDR3 reads CASSLGGLQGSTEAFF. Written as DNA, the CDR3 is TGTGCCAGCAGCTTAGGAGGCTTGCAGGGAAGCACTGAAGCTTTCTTT.

This chain connects TRBV7-6 to TRBJ2-5; tentatively, D is TRBD1 (5 bases). The CDR3 sequence is 16 residues long. Trimming removed 2 bases from V and 0 bases from J, with 13 bases in between. Germline loops: CDR1 SGHVS, CDR2 FNYEAQ. CDR3 DNA: TGTGCCAGCAGCTTATTTGGGGCAACCAACCAAGAGACCCAGTACTTC. It encodes CASSLFGATNQETQYF.

The chain employs TRBV5-1 and TRBJ2-1; D unclear. This CDR3 comprises 14 residues. Germline CDR1 is SGHRS and CDR2 is YFSETQ. Trimming removed 0 bases from V and 8 bases from J, with 12 bases in between. The CDR3 DNA is TGCGCCAGCAGCTTGGGCGTTAGCCAAGATGAGCAGTTCTTC. Its translation: CASSLGVSQDEQFF.

Only one count was recorded for this clone. In nucleotides, the CDR3 is TGTGCCAGCACTTCGGGAGATGAAAAACTGTTTTTT. It is translated as CASTSGDEKLFF. The J gene is TRBJ1-4, the V gene TRBV6-5; D is uncertain. Per germline, CDR1 MNHEY and CDR2 SVGAGI. Trimming stripped 7 bases from V and 6 bases from J, with 9 bases between. The CDR3 spans 12 residues.

CDR3 protein: CASSEAESFIRSYEQYF. DNA of the CDR3: TGTGCCAGCAGTGAAGCCGAGAGTTTCATCCGCTCCTACGAGCAGTACTTC. The chain uses TRBV6-1 and TRBJ2-7; D uncertain. Trimming stripped 0 bases from V and 0 bases from J, with 15 bases between. There are 17 residues in the CDR3. Germline CDR1 and CDR2: MNHNS and SASEGT.